The present T cell receptor beta chain was sequenced within a study of T cell repertoires in cytomegalovirus infection. Study information: Public TCR beta signature analysis indicated the presence of both CMV infection and matching HLA type.

MiXCR, applied by TCRdb to the reads, yields one record per CDR3 protein. The top ten hold 60% to 80% of the sample, which has more than 45,000 distinct CDR3 sequences, 25% to 40% seen once. CDR1 is ENHRY and CDR2 is SYGVKD in the germline V gene. The V and J ends lost 6 bases and 1 base respectively, with 9 bases between them. This CDR3 contains 13 residues. This clonotype occurred a few times. The antigen is unknown. Overall study results and limits: Dominant in the ex vivo response were TCR beta clonotypes restricted by HLA-C and specific for CMV. The cumulative frequency of public TCR beta families identified carriers of CMV plus the relevant HLA.

The sequence was collected from a human donor in good health (CMV status not recorded). Some clones in this sample may be carry-over from other donors' samples. The rearrangement uses TRBV10-3 and TRBJ1-1; D ambiguous. Sequencing was carried out using PBMCs, sequenced either directly or after in vitro stimulation (not recorded which). The CDR3 spells CAIRSDGNTEAFF. Here the CDR3 DNA reads TGTGCCATCAGGTCTGATGGGAACACTGAAGCTTTCTTT.